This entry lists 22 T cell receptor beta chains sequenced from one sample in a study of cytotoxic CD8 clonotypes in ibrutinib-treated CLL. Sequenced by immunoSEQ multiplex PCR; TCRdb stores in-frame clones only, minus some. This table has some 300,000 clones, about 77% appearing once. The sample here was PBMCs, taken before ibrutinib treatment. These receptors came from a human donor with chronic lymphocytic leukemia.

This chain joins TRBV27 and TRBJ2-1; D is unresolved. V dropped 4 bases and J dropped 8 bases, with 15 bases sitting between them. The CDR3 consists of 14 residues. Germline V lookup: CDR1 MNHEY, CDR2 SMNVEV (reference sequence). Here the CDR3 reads CASSSLRPWDEQFF. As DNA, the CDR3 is TGTGCCAGCAGTTCCCTCCGCCCCTGGGATGAGCAGTTCTTC.

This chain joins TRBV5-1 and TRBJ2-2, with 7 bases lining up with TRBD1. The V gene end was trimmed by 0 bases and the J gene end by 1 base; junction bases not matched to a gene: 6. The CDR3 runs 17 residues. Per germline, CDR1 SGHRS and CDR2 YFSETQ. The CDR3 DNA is TGCGCCAGCAGCTTGGCTTGGGGACAGTGGAACACCGGGGAGCTGTTTTTT. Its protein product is CASSLAWGQWNTGELFF.

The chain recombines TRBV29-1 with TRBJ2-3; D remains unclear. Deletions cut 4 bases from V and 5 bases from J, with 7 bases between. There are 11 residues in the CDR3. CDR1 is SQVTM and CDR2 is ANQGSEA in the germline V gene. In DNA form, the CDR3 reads TGCAGCGTTGTACCCGAAGATACGCAGTATTTT. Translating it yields CSVVPEDTQYF.

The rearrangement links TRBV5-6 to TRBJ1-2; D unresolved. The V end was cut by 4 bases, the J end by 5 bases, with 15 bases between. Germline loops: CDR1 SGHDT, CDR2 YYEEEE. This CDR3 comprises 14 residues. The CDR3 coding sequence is TGTGCCAGCAGCCCGCTAGGATCTAGGTATGGCTACACCTTC. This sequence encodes CASSPLGSRYGYTF.

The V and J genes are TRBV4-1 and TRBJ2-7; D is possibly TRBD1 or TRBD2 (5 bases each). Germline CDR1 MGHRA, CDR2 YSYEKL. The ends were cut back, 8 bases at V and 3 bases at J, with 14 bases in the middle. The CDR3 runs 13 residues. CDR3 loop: CASQGPGYYEQYF. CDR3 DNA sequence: TGCGCCAGCCAGGGACCCGGGTACTACGAGCAGTACTTC.

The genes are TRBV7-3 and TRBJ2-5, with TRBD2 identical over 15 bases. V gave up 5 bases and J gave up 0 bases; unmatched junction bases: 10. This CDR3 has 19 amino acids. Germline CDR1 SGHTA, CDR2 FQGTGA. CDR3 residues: CASSKRGGTSGRYQETQYF. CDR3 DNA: TGTGCCAGCAGCAAAAGAGGGGGGACTAGCGGGAGGTACCAAGAGACCCAGTACTTC.

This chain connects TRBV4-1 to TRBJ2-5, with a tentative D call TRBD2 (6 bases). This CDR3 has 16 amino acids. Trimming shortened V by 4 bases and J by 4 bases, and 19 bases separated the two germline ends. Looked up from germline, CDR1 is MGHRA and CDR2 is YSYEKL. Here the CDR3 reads CASSPRVTGGPETQYF. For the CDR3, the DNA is TGCGCCAGCAGCCCTCGCGTGACCGGGGGACCAGAGACCCAGTACTTC.

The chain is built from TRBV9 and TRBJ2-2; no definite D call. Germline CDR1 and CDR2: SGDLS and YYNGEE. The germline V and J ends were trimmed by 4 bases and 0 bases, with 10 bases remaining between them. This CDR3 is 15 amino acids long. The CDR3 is CASSPLSANTGELFF. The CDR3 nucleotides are TGTGCCAGCAGCCCCCTGTCAGCGAACACCGGGGAGCTGTTTTTT.

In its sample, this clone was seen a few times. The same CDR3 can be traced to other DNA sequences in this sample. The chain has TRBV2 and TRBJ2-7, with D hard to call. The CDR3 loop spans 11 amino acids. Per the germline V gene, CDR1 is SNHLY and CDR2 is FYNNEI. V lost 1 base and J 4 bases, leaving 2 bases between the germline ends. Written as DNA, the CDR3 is TGTGCCAGCAGTGAAGTTTACGAGCAGTACTTC. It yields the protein CASSEVYEQYF.

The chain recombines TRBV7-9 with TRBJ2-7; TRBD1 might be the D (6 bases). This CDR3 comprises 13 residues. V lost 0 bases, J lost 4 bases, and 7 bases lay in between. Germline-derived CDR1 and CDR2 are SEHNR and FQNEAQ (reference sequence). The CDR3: CASSLAQGYEQYF. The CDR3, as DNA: TGTGCCAGCAGCTTAGCTCAGGGGTACGAGCAGTACTTC.

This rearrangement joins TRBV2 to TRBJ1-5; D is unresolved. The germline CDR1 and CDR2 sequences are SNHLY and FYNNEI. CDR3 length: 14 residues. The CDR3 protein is CASSGSVSNQPQHF. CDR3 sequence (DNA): TGTGCTTCCAGCGGTAGTGTTAGCAATCAGCCCCAGCATTTT.

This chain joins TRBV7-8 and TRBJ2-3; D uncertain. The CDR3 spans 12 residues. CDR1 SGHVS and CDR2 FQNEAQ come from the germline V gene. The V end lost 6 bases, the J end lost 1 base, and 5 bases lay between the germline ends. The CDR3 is CASSPRTDTQYF. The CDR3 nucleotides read TGTGCCAGCAGTCCCCGCACAGATACGCAGTATTTT.

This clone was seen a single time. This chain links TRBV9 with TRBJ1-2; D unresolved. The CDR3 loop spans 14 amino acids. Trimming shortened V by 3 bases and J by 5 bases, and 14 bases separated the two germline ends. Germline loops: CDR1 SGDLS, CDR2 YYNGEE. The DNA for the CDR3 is TGTGCCAGCAGCGAATCGGGTACCAGTTATGGCTACACCTTC. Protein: CASSESGTSYGYTF.

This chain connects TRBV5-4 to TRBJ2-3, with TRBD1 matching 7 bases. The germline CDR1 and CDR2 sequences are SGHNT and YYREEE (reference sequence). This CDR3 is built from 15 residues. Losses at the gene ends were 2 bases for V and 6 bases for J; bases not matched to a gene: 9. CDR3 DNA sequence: TGTGCCAGCAGCTTAGGGGACAGCTCATTTGATACGCAGTATTTT. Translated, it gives CASSLGDSSFDTQYF.

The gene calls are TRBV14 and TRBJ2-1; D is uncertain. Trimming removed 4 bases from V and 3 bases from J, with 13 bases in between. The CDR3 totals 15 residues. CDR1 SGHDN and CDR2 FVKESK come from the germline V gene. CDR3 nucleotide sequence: TGTGCCAGCAGCCCGTTAGAAGATCACTACAATGAGCAGTTCTTC. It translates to CASSPLEDHYNEQFF. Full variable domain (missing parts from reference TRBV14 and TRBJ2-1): EAGVTQFPSHSVIEKGQTVTLRCDPISGHDNLYWYRRVMGKEIKFLLHFVKESKQDESGMPNNRFLAERTGGTYSTLKVQPAELEDSGVYFCASSPLEDHYNEQFFGPGTRLTVL.

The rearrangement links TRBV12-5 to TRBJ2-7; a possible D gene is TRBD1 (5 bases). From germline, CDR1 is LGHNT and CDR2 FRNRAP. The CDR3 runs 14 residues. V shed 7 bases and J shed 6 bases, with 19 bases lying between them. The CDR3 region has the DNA TGTGCTAGTGCACAACCCTCTCCTGGGGCCGAGCAGTACTTC. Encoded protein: CASAQPSPGAEQYF.

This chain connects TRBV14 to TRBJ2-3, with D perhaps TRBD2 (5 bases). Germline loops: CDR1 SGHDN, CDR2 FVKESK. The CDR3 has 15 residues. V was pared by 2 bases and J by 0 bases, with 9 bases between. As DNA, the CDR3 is TGTGCCAGCAGCCAATTCGGGATTAGCACAGATACGCAGTATTTT. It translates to CASSQFGISTDTQYF.

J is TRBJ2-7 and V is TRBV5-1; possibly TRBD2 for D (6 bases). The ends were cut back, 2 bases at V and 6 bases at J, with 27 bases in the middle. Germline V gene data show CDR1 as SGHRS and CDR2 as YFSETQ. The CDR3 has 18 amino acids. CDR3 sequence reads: CASSFTAFGTLVGGEQYF. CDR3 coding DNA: TGCGCCAGCAGCTTTACGGCATTCGGGACTTTGGTCGGGGGCGAGCAGTACTTC.

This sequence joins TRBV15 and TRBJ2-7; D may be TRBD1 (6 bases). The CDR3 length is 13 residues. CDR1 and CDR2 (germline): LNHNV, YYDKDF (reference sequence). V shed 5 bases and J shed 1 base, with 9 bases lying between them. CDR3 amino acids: CATSVDRSYEQYF. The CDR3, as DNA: TGTGCCACCAGCGTGGACAGATCCTACGAGCAGTACTTC.

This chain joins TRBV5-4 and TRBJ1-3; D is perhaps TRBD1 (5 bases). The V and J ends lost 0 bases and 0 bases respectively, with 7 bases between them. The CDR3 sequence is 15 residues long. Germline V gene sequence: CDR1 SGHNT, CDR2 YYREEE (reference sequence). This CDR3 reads CASSLVRDSGNTIYF. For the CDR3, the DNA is TGTGCCAGCAGCTTGGTCAGGGACTCTGGAAACACCATATATTTT.

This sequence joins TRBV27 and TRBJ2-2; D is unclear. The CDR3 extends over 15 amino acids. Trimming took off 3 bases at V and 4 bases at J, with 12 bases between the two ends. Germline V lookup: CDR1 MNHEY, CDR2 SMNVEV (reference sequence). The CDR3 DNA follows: TGTGCCAGCAGTTTTGTTTATTCGGGCACCGGGGAGCTGTTTTTT. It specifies CASSFVYSGTGELFF.

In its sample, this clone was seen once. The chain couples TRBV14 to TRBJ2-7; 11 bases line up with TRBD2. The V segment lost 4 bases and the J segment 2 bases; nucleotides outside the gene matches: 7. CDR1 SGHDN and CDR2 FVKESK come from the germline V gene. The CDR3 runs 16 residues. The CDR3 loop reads CASSPALAGVAYEQYF. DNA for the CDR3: TGTGCCAGCAGCCCGGCACTAGCGGGGGTCGCCTACGAGCAGTACTTC. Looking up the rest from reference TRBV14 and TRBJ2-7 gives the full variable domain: EAGVTQFPSHSVIEKGQTVTLRCDPISGHDNLYWYRRVMGKEIKFLLHFVKESKQDESGMPNNRFLAERTGGTYSTLKVQPAELEDSGVYFCASSPALAGVAYEQYFGPGTRLTVT.